The rows below give T cell receptor beta chains drawn from one sample of a study of shared clonotypes between healthy human individuals. TCRdb keeps only in-frame clones here, not all; method: immunoSEQ multiplex PCR. In the table there are 500,000 to 650,000 clones, roughly 79% of which are singletons. The sequenced material came from PBMCs. The receptors here all came from a woman between 35 and 50 years old in good health. Some clones in this sample may be carry-over from other donors' samples. The CDR3 runs from the conserved cysteine through the conserved F or W. The order of the fields is V gene, clone size, CDR3 length, J gene, D gene, CDR3 protein, CDR3 DNA. A D gene is named only where the DNA matches it firmly. Not every row has a clone size; where given, it reads once, few, many or a size class.

TRBV5-6	NA	18	TRBJ2-1	TRBD2	CASSPGLAGGSSYNEQFF	TGTGCCAGCAGCCCCGGACTAGCGGGAGGGAGCTCCTACAATGAGCAGTTCTTC
TRBV5-4	NA	16	TRBJ2-3	TRBD1	CASTQLTGSSTDTQYF	TGTGCCAGCACCCAACTGACAGGGTCAAGCACAGATACGCAGTATTTT
TRBV29-1	once	12	TRBJ1-4	NA	CSVDSGNEKLFF	TGCAGCGTTGACTCGGGTAATGAAAAACTGTTTTTT
TRBV7-2	NA	15	TRBJ1-3	NA	CASSLAAYSGNTIYF	TGTGCCAGCAGCTTAGCCGCCTACTCTGGAAACACCATATATTTT
TRBV6-1	many	13	TRBJ2-1	TRBD2	CAGTSGSVDEQFF	TGTGCCGGAACTAGCGGGAGCGTCGATGAGCAGTTCTTC
TRBV5-1	NA	13	TRBJ2-7	NA	CASSLEVSYEQYF	TGCGCCAGCAGCTTGGAGGTCTCCTACGAGCAGTACTTC
TRBV11-3	NA	16	TRBJ2-1	TRBD2	CASSPGLAGEGDEQFF	TGTGCCAGCAGCCCCGGCCTAGCGGGGGAAGGAGATGAGCAGTTCTTC
TRBV7-6	NA	15	TRBJ2-7	NA	CASSSDNLHSYEQYF	TGTGCCAGCAGCTCAGACAATCTCCACTCCTACGAGCAGTACTTC
TRBV28	NA	14	TRBJ2-7	TRBD1	CASSRSGTGYEQYF	TGTGCCAGCAGCCGCTCCGGGACAGGCTACGAGCAGTACTTC
TRBV28	NA	15	TRBJ1-4	NA	CASSLPGLPNEKLFF	TGTGCCAGCAGTCTACCGGGCCTACCTAATGAAAAACTGTTTTTT
TRBV25-1	NA	16	TRBJ2-1	TRBD1	CASSGSTGTAYNEQFF	TGTGCCAGCAGTGGTTCCACCGGGACAGCCTACAATGAGCAGTTCTTC
TRBV21-1	NA	21	TRBJ2-7	NA	CASSKMEGTGLGHEYSYEQYF	TGTGCCAGCAGCAAAATGGAGGGGACTGGACTAGGACACGAGTACTCCTACGAGCAGTACTTC